Given below is one T cell receptor beta chain in context. This sample was included in a study of technical replicates of blood from a few donors. This table comes from immunoSEQ multiplex PCR, and its TCRdb copy is limited to in-frame clones, with some not included. This sample carries 50,000 to 70,000 clones, over 85% of them seen once, and the ten largest clones take about 3%. Trimming cost V 8 bases and J 1 base; bases outside gene matches: 5. Per the germline V gene, CDR1 is MRHNA and CDR2 is SNTAGT. The CDR3 is 14 residues long. The TCR was taken from a human donor in good health. Some clones in this sample may be carry-over from other donors' samples. The sequencing input was PBMCs. The chain recombines TRBV6-4 with TRBJ2-1, with 7 bases matching TRBD1. CDR3 in amino acids: CASARDSSYNEQFF. DNA for the CDR3: TGTGCCAGCGCCCGGGACAGTTCCTACAATGAGCAGTTCTTC.